One and the same sample provided the 25 T cell receptor beta chains below, sequenced in a study of shared clonotypes between healthy human individuals. CD45RO-negative CD8 cells positively selected for CCR7 made up the naive population, which excluded terminally differentiated effector memory CD45RA+ cells. Sequencing was performed with immunoSEQ multiplex PCR; in TCRdb, only in-frame clones are kept and a portion is missing. The sample includes a few million clones, over 85% of them seen just once. The sequenced sample consisted of naive CD8+ T cells from PBMCs. These receptor sequences come from a man younger than 30 in good health. Some clones in this sample may be carry-over from other donors' samples.

V gene TRBV5-1 combines with J gene TRBJ2-1; 8 nucleotides match TRBD2. From germline, CDR1 is SGHRS and CDR2 YFSETQ. The CDR3 totals 15 residues. Trimming took 2 bases from V and 5 from J; bases not matched to a gene: 6. DNA for the CDR3: TGCGCCAGCAGCTTCTTTACTAGCGGCAACAATGAGCAGTTCTTC. It specifies CASSFFTSGNNEQFF.

The chain recombines TRBV30 with TRBJ2-7, with 9 bases aligning to TRBD1. This CDR3 is built from 13 residues. The V gene's germline CDR1 is GTSNPN and CDR2 SVGIG (reference sequence). The ends lost 5 bases at V and 1 base at J; junction bases unmatched: 3. This chain's CDR3 is CAWGTGKSYEQYF. CDR3 in DNA: TGTGCCTGGGGGACAGGGAAGTCCTACGAGCAGTACTTC. Full variable domain (remainder filled in from reference TRBV30 and TRBJ2-7): SQTIHQWPATLVQPVGSPLSLECTVEGTSNPNLYWYRQAAGRGLQLLFYSVGIGQISSEVPQNLSASRPQDRQFILSSKKLLLSDSGFYLCAWGTGKSYEQYFGPGTRLTVT.

The V gene is TRBV28, the J gene TRBJ1-1, with no clear D. V shed 1 base and J shed 4 bases, with 13 bases lying between them. The CDR3 is 15 residues long. Germline V gene sequence: CDR1 MDHEN, CDR2 SYDVKM. The CDR3, as DNA: TGTGCCAGCAGTTTATTACACACCCGGGGCACTGAAGCTTTCTTT. This encodes CASSLLHTRGTEAFF.

The rearrangement joins TRBV6-5 to TRBJ1-4; 7 nucleotides align to TRBD1. The CDR3 has 15 residues. Germline V gene lookup returns CDR1 MNHEY and CDR2 SVGAGI. With 5 bases clipped from V and 4 bases from J, the junction kept 7 bases outside the gene matches. This CDR3 reads CASSLRDSLNEKLFF. The CDR3 DNA is TGTGCCAGCAGTCTCCGGGACAGTCTTAATGAAAAACTGTTTTTT.

V gene TRBV5-1 combines with J gene TRBJ2-7, with TRBD1 as a possible D gene (6 bases). V lost 8 bases to trimming and J lost 5 bases, with 20 bases between them. Germline V CDR1 and CDR2: SGHRS, YFSETQ. The CDR3 covers 14 residues. In DNA form, the CDR3 reads TGCGCCAGTACTACAGGGTGGGAACGAGACGAGCAGTACTTC. It encodes CASTTGWERDEQYF.

The chain employs TRBV6-5 and TRBJ1-1; 9 bases are shared with TRBD1. Trimming at V came to 7 bases and at J to 7 bases, leaving 10 bases not matched to a gene. The germline V gene has CDR1 MNHEY and CDR2 SVGAGI. This CDR3 has 14 amino acids. DNA of the CDR3: TGTGCCAGCACCACACAGGGGGCGAGAATTGAAGCTTTCTTT. It yields the protein CASTTQGARIEAFF.

The chain links TRBV27 to TRBJ1-3; 7 nucleotides line up with TRBD1. The CDR3 covers 16 residues. Germline V gene sequence: CDR1 MNHEY, CDR2 SMNVEV (reference sequence). With V trimmed by 1 base and J by 0 bases, 3 bases remained unmatched. The CDR3 region is CASSLLGDSSGNTIYF. In nucleotides, the CDR3 is TGTGCCAGCAGTTTATTGGGGGACAGCTCTGGAAACACCATATATTTT.

The chain carries TRBV10-2 and TRBJ2-3; 7 bases fit TRBD2. This CDR3 spans 14 amino acids. J was trimmed by 2 bases and V by 4 bases; bases with no gene match: 3. CDR1 is WSHSY, CDR2 SAAADI, per germline. This CDR3 is CASSGRGDTDTQYF. The CDR3 DNA follows: TGCGCCAGCAGTGGACGGGGGGACACAGATACGCAGTATTTT.

This clone has only a few counts. The J gene is TRBJ1-1, the V gene TRBV4-1; no clear D. CDR1 is MGHRA, CDR2 YSYEKL, per germline. The V and J ends lost 0 bases and 4 bases respectively, with 12 bases between them. There are 15 residues in the CDR3. The CDR3, as DNA: TGCGCCAGCAGCCAAGATGGTGGGAGTACCACTGAAGCTTTCTTT. Translated: CASSQDGGSTTEAFF.

V usage is TRBV27 and J usage is TRBJ2-1, with D possibly matching TRBD2 (5 bases). CDR3 length equals 12 residues. Germline values: CDR1 MNHEY, CDR2 SMNVEV (reference sequence). V shed 5 bases and J shed 7 bases, with 9 bases lying between them. CDR3 nucleotide sequence: TGTGCCAGCAGTGCCGGGGTGAATGAGCAGTTCTTC. Its translation: CASSAGVNEQFF.

This chain's CDR3 is CASSLGRGVGEQFF. CDR3 coding DNA: TGCGCCAGCAGCTTGGGGCGAGGGGTGGGTGAGCAGTTCTTC. This chain links TRBV5-1 with TRBJ2-1; D may match TRBD1 or TRBD2 (5 bases each). Trimming pared 0 bases from V and 9 bases from J, leaving 13 bases between. The CDR3 length is 14 residues. Per the germline V gene, CDR1 is SGHRS and CDR2 is YFSETQ.

The gene calls are TRBV7-9 and TRBJ2-1; 10 nucleotides line up with TRBD2. CDR1 SEHNR and CDR2 FQNEAQ come from the germline V gene (reference sequence). This CDR3 spans 15 amino acids. V lost 5 bases to trimming and J lost 8 bases; unmatched junction nucleotides: 9. CDR3 amino acids: CASSLSGRALHEQFF. CDR3 nucleotide sequence: TGTGCCAGCAGCCTCAGCGGGAGGGCCCTTCATGAGCAGTTCTTC. The full variable domain, with the rest looked up from reference TRBV7-9 and TRBJ2-1, is DTGVSQNPRHKITKRGQNVTFRCDPISEHNRLYWYRQTLGQGPEFLTYFQNEAQLEKSRLLSDRFSAERPKGSFSTLEIQRTEQGDSAMYLCASSLSGRALHEQFFGPGTRLTVL.

The chain recombines TRBV4-1 with TRBJ2-2; D gene unclear. The CDR3 is 14 residues long. The V gene's germline CDR1 is MGHRA and CDR2 YSYEKL. Trimming removed 1 base at V and 1 base at J, with 4 bases between. The CDR3 coding sequence is TGCGCCAGCAGCCAAGCGGGGAACACCGGGGAGCTGTTTTTT. The encoded protein is CASSQAGNTGELFF.

V and J are TRBV19 and TRBJ1-2; possibly TRBD1 for D (5 bases). The CDR3 spans 13 residues. Trimming took off 8 bases at V and 3 bases at J, with 13 bases between the two ends. Germline CDR1 is LNHDA and CDR2 is SQIVND (reference sequence). CDR3: CASYSTAHYGYTF. The CDR3, as DNA: TGTGCCAGTTACTCGACAGCCCACTATGGCTACACCTTC.

A note on this clone: In the same sample, other DNA sequences code for this CDR3. The J gene is TRBJ1-1, the V gene TRBV19, with unresolved D. Germline CDR1 and CDR2: LNHDA and SQIVND (reference sequence). The V end lost 5 bases, the J end lost 1 base, and 8 bases lay between the germline ends. CDR3 length: 13 residues. The CDR3 loop is CASSPGRNTEAFF. CDR3 nucleotides: TGTGCCAGTAGTCCCGGACGGAACACTGAAGCTTTCTTT.

The rearrangement uses TRBV9 and TRBJ1-1; no firm D call. Germline-derived CDR1 and CDR2 are SGDLS and YYNGEE. The CDR3 is 15 residues long. Trimming left V 0 bases short and J 1 base short, with 10 bases between. Here the CDR3 reads CASSVGQSPNTEAFF. The CDR3 DNA reads TGTGCCAGCAGCGTAGGCCAGTCACCGAACACTGAAGCTTTCTTT.

V is TRBV5-3 and J is TRBJ1-2; D is perhaps TRBD1 (5 bases). TRBV5-3 is identified as an open reading frame with a role that is uncertain. V lost 3 bases and J 2 bases, leaving 20 bases between the germline ends. The CDR3 has 17 residues. In DNA, the CDR3 is TGTGCCAGAAGCTGGACAACACGACCGGGAGCAAACTATGGCTACACCTTC. This translates into CARSWTTRPGANYGYTF.

V is TRBV27 and J is TRBJ2-7; D is uncertain. This CDR3 is 15 amino acids long. With 5 bases removed from V and 0 bases from J, the gap between germline ends came to 14 bases. In germline, CDR1 is MNHEY, CDR2 SMNVEV (reference sequence). CDR3 DNA sequence: TGTGCCAGCAGTCCCCAAGGGATTAGCTCCTACGAGCAGTACTTC. It specifies CASSPQGISSYEQYF.

The gene calls are TRBV10-2 and TRBJ2-7, with D uncertain. Germline-derived CDR1 and CDR2 are WSHSY and SAAADI. This CDR3 is built from 13 residues. Trimming removed 2 bases from V and 1 base from J, with 6 bases in between. CDR3 coding DNA: TGCGCCAGCAGTGAGGTAGCTTCCTACGAGCAGTACTTC. This sequence encodes CASSEVASYEQYF.

J is TRBJ2-7 and V is TRBV25-1; D possibly corresponds to TRBD2 (5 bases). Trimming shortened V by 3 bases and J by 6 bases, and 18 bases separated the two germline ends. CDR1 MGHDK and CDR2 SYGVNS come from the germline V gene. CDR3 length: 15 amino acids. In DNA form, the CDR3 reads TGTGCCAGCAGTGACCTACCCCTCGGAGGTTGCGAGCAGTACTTC. It translates to CASSDLPLGGCEQYF.

For the CDR3, the DNA is TGTGCCAGCAGCTCCCGGGGACAGGGGTTTTACACCGGGGAGCTGTTTTTT. Protein product: CASSSRGQGFYTGELFF. The V gene is TRBV7-2, the J gene TRBJ2-2; 10 bases are shared with TRBD1. Germline CDR1 reads SGHTA; CDR2 reads FQGNSA. The length of the CDR3 is 17 residues. The ends lost 4 bases at V and 3 bases at J; junction bases unmatched: 8.

The V gene is TRBV20-1, the J gene TRBJ2-7, with D unresolved. Looked up from germline, CDR1 is DFQATT and CDR2 is SNEGSKA (reference sequence). V was trimmed by 2 bases and J by 6 bases, leaving 8 bases between them. The CDR3 contains 11 residues. The CDR3 DNA reads TGCAGTGCTAGAACCTCTGGCGAGCAGTACTTC. The encoded protein is CSARTSGEQYF.

The rearrangement links TRBV9 to TRBJ1-1; D possibly corresponds to TRBD1 (5 bases). The CDR3 covers 13 residues. Trimming took off 3 bases at V and 4 bases at J, with 10 bases between the two ends. Germline V CDR1 and CDR2: SGDLS, YYNGEE. The CDR3 DNA reads as TGTGCCAGCAGCGCAACGGGGCCCACTGAAGCTTTCTTT. This translates into CASSATGPTEAFF.

This chain joins TRBV14 and TRBJ2-1; 10 positions match TRBD2. This CDR3 has 16 residues. The junction had 4 bases not matched to a gene; V was cut back by 1 base and J by 4 bases. CDR1 and CDR2 from the germline V gene are SGHDN and FVKESK. The CDR3 DNA is TGTGCCAGCAGCCAAGCCCTAGCGGGGGAATACAATGAGCAGTTCTTC. This sequence encodes CASSQALAGEYNEQFF.

The J gene is TRBJ2-3, the V gene TRBV9, with 10 bases matching TRBD1. Germline V gene lookup returns CDR1 SGDLS and CDR2 YYNGEE. This CDR3 spans 15 amino acids. Trimming took 3 bases from V and 5 from J; bases not matched to a gene: 6. CDR3 bases: TGTGCCAGCAGCGAGGGACAGGGGTCAGGAGATACGCAGTATTTT. Protein product: CASSEGQGSGDTQYF.